This entry is about one T cell receptor (beta chain). The CDR3 length is 17 residues. Germline CDR1 and CDR2: SGHDN and FVKESK. Trimming removed 0 bases at V and 0 bases at J, with 9 bases between. The record originates from a study of blood T cell repertoires in COVID-19. Study-level information: The samples span acute and convalescent COVID-19 from the United States, Italy and Spain. Sample material is recorded as cDNA or gDNA derived from T cells, B-cell-depleted T cells, or PBMCs.

As processed by the authors: Reference gene primers were amplified, and this amplification served to estimate nucleated cell counts. Method: immunoSEQ multiplex PCR; TCRdb's copy keeps in-frame clones and lacks some. V and J calls plus clone size are reproduced from that table; the DNA served to infer D and trimming. Altogether about 44,000 clones are present, about 70% being singletons, with the ten largest covering 61%. The TCR originated in a man at least 80 years old with acute or convalescent COVID-19. V gene TRBV14 combines with J gene TRBJ2-6; D gene unclear. The specimen sequenced was peripheral blood. The CDR3 sequence is CASSQDLPGSGANVLTF. The DNA of the CDR3 is TGTGCCAGCAGCCAAGATCTCCCGGGCTCTGGGGCCAACGTCCTGACTTTC.